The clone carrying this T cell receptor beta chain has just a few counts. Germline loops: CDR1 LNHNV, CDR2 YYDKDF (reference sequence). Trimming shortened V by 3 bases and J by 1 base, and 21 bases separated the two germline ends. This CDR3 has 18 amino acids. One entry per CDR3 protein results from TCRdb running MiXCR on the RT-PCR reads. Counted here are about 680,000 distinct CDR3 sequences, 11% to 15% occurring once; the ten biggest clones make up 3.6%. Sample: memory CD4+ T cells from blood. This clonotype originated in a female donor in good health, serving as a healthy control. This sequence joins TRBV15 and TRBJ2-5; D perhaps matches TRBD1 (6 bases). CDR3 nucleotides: TGTGCCACCAGCAGCCCCAAGGGGTCGACAGGACGCCAAGAGACCCAGTACTTC. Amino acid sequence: CATSSPKGSTGRQETQYF.